These 30 T cell receptor beta chains share one sample of origin, sequenced in a study of CD8+ T cells in alopecia areata. After isolation, RNA underwent reverse transcription to generate cDNA as the sequencing template. Using immunoSEQ multiplex PCR, the repertoire was profiled, and TCRdb retains in-frame clones only, with some absent. The sample shows roughly 260,000 clones, none of them appearing just once. Scientists pooled cutaneous lymph node cells and sorted them on CD4, CD8alpha, NKG2D, NKG2ACE and other markers. The specimen was CD4+ T cells sorted from a lymph node. These receptors were collected from a C3H/HeJ mouse with alopecia areata. This strain's MHC haplotype is H2-k.

The table lists this clone with a few counts. The gene names given are mouse names. The CDR3 goes on 4 residues after the read ends, and that part is filled in from the germline J gene. The chain uses TRBV19 and TRBJ2-3, with 10 bases that match TRBD1. Germline V gives CDR1 FNHDT, CDR2 SITEND (reference sequence). The CDR3 is 15 amino acids. Trimming took 6 bases from V and 2 from J; bases not matched to a gene: 6. The part of the CDR3 DNA that was read is TGTGCCAGCACCCCAGGGACAGGGGATGCAGAA. Translation gives CASTPGTGDAE. The whole CDR3 sequence is CASTPGTGDAETLYF.

This clone was detected a few times. Gene labels here are mouse ones. CDR3 amino acids: CASKTGKDTQYF. The sequenced CDR3 bases are TGTGCCAGCAAAACAGGGAAAGAC. This rearrangement joins TRBV19 to TRBJ2-5; the D gene is possibly TRBD1 (6 bases). The sequenced fragment ends 4 residues before the CDR3 boundary, so the rest is inferred from the germline J gene. Germline assignment: CDR1 FNHDT and CDR2 SITEND (reference sequence). The CDR3 has 12 residues.

Points on this clone: Gene names refer to mouse genes. The read terminates 4 residues before the CDR3 end, so the remaining end is supplied by the germline J gene. V gene TRBV13-2 combines with J gene TRBJ1-2, with TRBD1 as a possible D gene (6 bases). The CDR3 is 14 amino acids. V was pared by 2 bases and J by 0 bases, with 8 bases between. Germline-derived CDR1 and CDR2 are NNHNN and SYGAGS (reference sequence). CDR3 bases read: TGTGCCAGCGGTGAGGGGGCCACAAACTCC. Protein: CASGEGATNS. The full CDR3 is CASGEGATNSDYTF.

This clone was seen only a few times. Mouse gene names and germline throughout. The read comes to an end 4 residues before the CDR3 does, leaving the germline J gene to fill in the end. The V call is TRBV13-3, the J call TRBJ2-1; a weak D match, TRBD1 (6 bases). V lost 2 bases and J lost 5, with 8 bases in between. This CDR3 has 13 residues. Per the germline V gene, CDR1 is NNHDY and CDR2 is SYVADS. The covered CDR3 bases are TGTGCCAGCAGTGACAGGGGTGATGCT. This gives the protein CASSDRGDA. The whole CDR3 is CASSDRGDAEQFF.

About this clone itself: The genes and germline here are from mouse. The read ends 3 residues early relative to the CDR3; the germline J gene fills the gap. The V call is TRBV13-2, the J call TRBJ1-6; the D is unclear. TRBJ1-6 counts as an open reading frame of uncertain function. The CDR3 contains 16 residues. V lost 2 bases to trimming and J lost 0 bases, with 9 bases between them. Looked up from germline, CDR1 is NNHNN and CDR2 is SYGAGS (reference sequence). This CDR3 is CASGETPNSYNSPLYF. The sequenced CDR3 bases are TGTGCCAGCGGTGAAACACCGAATTCCTATAATTCGCCC.

Points on this clone: Gene names denote mouse genes. The read is 4 residues too short to cover the CDR3 end, so that end is filled in from the germline J gene. Other DNA sequences in this sample translate to the same CDR3. The chain links TRBV31 to TRBJ1-2; D perhaps matches TRBD1 (6 bases). The CDR3 is 14 residues long. Per germline, CDR1 GKSSPN and CDR2 SITVG. V was pared by 0 bases and J by 2 bases, with 10 bases between. The CDR3 loop is CAWSLGGGNSDYTF. The sequenced CDR3 bases are TGTGCCTGGAGTCTAGGGGGGGGGAACTCC.

As regards this clone: Gene names and germline refer to mouse. The read terminates 4 residues before the CDR3 end, so the remaining end is supplied by the germline J gene. This chain joins TRBV3 and TRBJ2-2; the match to TRBD1 covers 10 bases. CDR3 length: 15 amino acids. Germline lookup yields CDR1 SNHLY and CDR2 FYNGKV (reference sequence). The CDR3 loop reads CASSLLGQGRGQLYF. Partial CDR3 DNA: TGTGCCAGCAGCTTATTGGGACAGGGGAGGGGG.

Notes on this clone: Mouse gene names apply. The read gets to within 4 residues of the CDR3 end, and the germline J gene fills in the rest. This rearrangement joins TRBV1 to TRBJ2-5; no definite D call. V was clipped by 0 bases and J by 0 bases, with 7 bases between them. CDR1 and CDR2 from the germline V gene are NSQYPW and LRSPGD (reference sequence). The CDR3 is made up of 15 amino acids. CDR3 residues: CTCSADILNQDTQYF. The sequenced CDR3 bases are TGCACCTGCAGTGCAGATATACTTAACCAAGAC.

Worth noting for this clone: Gene names are the mouse ones. The CDR3 extends 4 residues past the end of the read, so its final part is completed from the germline J gene. The rearrangement uses TRBV1 and TRBJ2-5; TRBD1 aligns across 8 bases. The CDR3 totals 14 residues. In germline, CDR1 is NSQYPW, CDR2 LRSPGD (reference sequence). The CDR3 here is CTCSARQGTDTQYF. The covered CDR3 bases are TGCACCTGCAGTGCTCGACAGGGGACCGAC.

This clone was counted only a few times. Germline and genes here are mouse. The read halts 4 residues ahead of the CDR3 end, with the missing end drawn from the germline J gene. The chain uses TRBV5 and TRBJ2-5; TRBD2 agrees at 9 bases. J was trimmed by 2 bases and V by 6 bases; bases with no gene match: 3. CDR1 and CDR2 from the germline V gene are LGHNA and YNLKQL (reference sequence). CDR3 length: 14 amino acids. The CDR3: CASSRLGAQDTQYF. CDR3 bases read: TGTGCCAGCAGTCGACTGGGGGCCCAAGAC.

Note on this clone: Mouse gene names apply. Read sequence stops 4 residues before the CDR3 end, and the germline J gene provides the missing end. The chain has TRBV13-3 and TRBJ2-4, with 7 positions matching TRBD2. Per the germline V gene, CDR1 is NNHDY and CDR2 is SYVADS. The CDR3 has 13 amino acids. The V segment lost 3 bases and the J segment 3 bases; nucleotides outside the gene matches: 1. Incomplete CDR3 DNA: TGTGCCAGCAGTGTCTGGGGGCAAAAC. Protein product: CASSVWGQN. From start to end, the CDR3 is CASSVWGQNTLYF.

Points on this clone: Gene names and germline refer to mouse. The read halts 4 residues ahead of the CDR3 end, with the missing end drawn from the germline J gene. The same CDR3 arises from other DNA sequences in this sample as well. This chain links TRBV13-3 with TRBJ2-7; D is ambiguous. V was cut by 0 bases and J by 2 bases, with 9 bases left in between. Germline-derived CDR1 and CDR2 are NNHDY and SYVADS. This CDR3 has 14 residues. The sequenced CDR3 bases are TGTGCCAGCAGTGATGCCCGACAAACCTAT. The encoded protein is CASSDARQTY. The entire CDR3 reads CASSDARQTYEQYF.

Worth noting for this clone: Mouse names are used for the genes. The read falls 4 residues short of the CDR3 end, and the missing part is taken from the germline J gene. This chain links TRBV13-3 with TRBJ2-3, with 10 bases that match TRBD1. CDR3 size: 14 residues. The V segment lost 3 bases and the J segment 4 bases; nucleotides outside the gene matches: 2. Germline V gene lookup returns CDR1 NNHDY and CDR2 SYVADS. The covered CDR3 bases are TGTGCCAGCAGTGGGGACAGGGGACCAGAA. Its translation is CASSGDRGPE. The entire CDR3 sequence reads CASSGDRGPETLYF.

This clone occurred a few times. These gene names are mouse names. The read halts 4 residues ahead of the CDR3 end, with the missing end drawn from the germline J gene. The chain carries TRBV19 and TRBJ2-3, with TRBD1 as a possible D gene (5 bases). Per the germline V gene, CDR1 is FNHDT and CDR2 is SITEND (reference sequence). The germline V and J ends were trimmed by 2 bases and 1 base, with 8 bases remaining between them. This CDR3 is built from 14 residues. The CDR3 reads CASSISRGAETLYF. The sequenced part of the CDR3 DNA is TGTGCCAGCAGTATTTCCAGGGGTGCAGAA.

Concerning this clone itself: Genes here carry mouse names. The read finishes 3 residues shy of the CDR3 end, and the germline J gene is used to complete it. The gene calls are TRBV31 and TRBJ1-6, with D maybe TRBD1 (6 bases). TRBJ1-6 is noted as an ORF with a role that remains uncertain. Trimming shortened V by 3 bases and J by 6 bases, and 18 bases separated the two germline ends. The CDR3 has 16 amino acids. The germline V gene has CDR1 GKSSPN and CDR2 SITVG. CDR3 DNA, as far as it was read: TGTGCCTGGAGCCCAAGGACAGCCCGGGGTAATTCGCCC. Translated: CAWSPRTARGNSP. The CDR3 in its entirety is CAWSPRTARGNSPLYF.

This clone has more than one count but fewer than ten. Gene names follow the mouse nomenclature. The read comes to an end 4 residues before the CDR3 does, leaving the germline J gene to fill in the end. This chain joins TRBV19 and TRBJ2-4, with D perhaps TRBD1 (6 bases). The length of the CDR3 is 12 residues. Germline V CDR1 and CDR2: FNHDT, SITEND (reference sequence). CDR3 amino acids: CASSQDRNTLYF. The part of the CDR3 DNA that was read is TGTGCCAGCAGTCAGGACAGAAAC.

Only a few counts were recorded for this clone. Gene names are the mouse ones. With the read ending 4 residues before the CDR3 end, the germline J gene is used to fill in that end. The chain combines TRBV1 with TRBJ1-2; 7 nucleotides align to TRBD1. This CDR3 contains 15 residues. The ends lost 1 base at V and 0 bases at J; junction bases unmatched: 2. The germline CDR1 and CDR2 sequences are NSQYPW and LRSPGD (reference sequence). The CDR3 sequence: CTCSAVGTANSDYTF. CDR3 DNA (partial): TGCACCTGCAGTGCAGTAGGGACAGCAAACTCC.

This clone was counted many times. The germline and genes are mouse ones. Sequencing ends 4 residues short of the CDR3 end; the germline J gene provides the rest. The same CDR3 can be traced to other DNA sequences in this sample. The chain uses TRBV13-1 and TRBJ2-1; 9 bases are a match to TRBD2. The CDR3 sequence is 15 residues long. Germline assignment: CDR1 NSHNY and CDR2 SYGAGN. V was clipped by 5 bases and J by 2 bases; unmatched bases: 5. The sequenced part of the CDR3 DNA is TGTGCCAGCAGCCCCGGACTGGGGCACTATGCT. Protein: CASSPGLGHYA. The whole CDR3 protein reads CASSPGLGHYAEQFF.

In the case of this clone: Mouse germline and gene names are used. The read ends 4 residues early relative to the CDR3; the germline J gene fills the gap. J is TRBJ2-4 and V is TRBV1, with TRBD2 matching 10 bases. This CDR3 comprises 16 residues. Germline V gene data show CDR1 as NSQYPW and CDR2 as LRSPGD (reference sequence). The sequenced CDR3 bases are TGCACCTGCAGTGCAGATCGCTGGGGGGGCGAAAAC. It yields the protein CTCSADRWGGEN. The entire CDR3 protein is CTCSADRWGGENTLYF.

This clone was detected only a few times. Gene labels here are mouse ones. The CDR3 end lies 4 residues beyond the end of the read and is filled in from the germline J gene. The V and J genes are TRBV19 and TRBJ2-7; possible D gene TRBD1, 6 bases. The CDR3 covers 15 residues. Trimming stripped 2 bases from V and 0 bases from J, with 12 bases between. Germline CDR1 FNHDT, CDR2 SITEND (reference sequence). CDR3 loop: CASSIRQVVSYEQYF. The sequenced part of the CDR3 DNA is TGTGCCAGCAGTATTCGACAGGTCGTCTCCTAT. The full variable domain, its missing parts supplied by reference TRBV19 and TRBJ2-7, is GGIITQTPKFLIGQEGQKLTLKCQQNFNHDTMYWYRQDSGKGLRLIYYSITENDLQKGDLSEGYDASREKKSSFSLTVTSAQKNEMAVFLCASSIRQVVSYEQYFGPGTRLTVL.

As for this clone: Gene names and germline refer to mouse. The read finishes 4 residues shy of the CDR3 end, and the germline J gene is used to complete it. The J gene is TRBJ2-5, the V gene TRBV13-2; 9 bases are a match to TRBD1. The CDR3 has 16 residues. The germline V gene encodes CDR1 NNHNN and CDR2 SYGAGS (reference sequence). The trim removed 3 bases at V and 2 bases at J, leaving 7 bases unmatched. The CDR3 here is CASGGTGTGSQDTQYF. The sequenced part of the CDR3 DNA is TGTGCCAGCGGTGGGACCGGGACAGGGTCCCAAGAC.

Comment on this clone: Genes and germline come from the mouse. The read ends 4 residues before the CDR3 terminus; that terminus is restored from the germline J gene. The chain joins TRBV19 to TRBJ2-1; D might be TRBD1 (6 bases). V lost 6 bases and J 5 bases, leaving 15 bases between the germline ends. This CDR3 region has 14 residues. Germline CDR1 reads FNHDT; CDR2 reads SITEND (reference sequence). The CDR3 bases that were read are TGTGCCAGCAATCCCCGGGACAAAAATGCT. Amino acid sequence: CASNPRDKNA. In full, the CDR3 reads CASNPRDKNAEQFF.

At least ten counts were recorded for this clone. Gene names are the mouse ones. The missing CDR3 end, 3 residues past where the read stops, is filled in from the germline J gene. In the same sample, other DNA sequences code for this CDR3. The rearrangement links TRBV19 to TRBJ1-6, with unresolved D. TRBJ1-6 is sorted into the ORF group, with uncertain function. The germline V and J ends were trimmed by 5 bases and 0 bases, with 6 bases remaining between them. Germline V gene sequence: CDR1 FNHDT, CDR2 SITEND (reference sequence). This CDR3 contains 14 residues. The CDR3 bases that were read are TGTGCCAGCAGAGACAATTCCTATAATTCGCCC. Protein sequence: CASRDNSYNSP. The CDR3, in full, reads CASRDNSYNSPLYF.

This clone was found a few times. Each gene name is a mouse one. The read gets to within 4 residues of the CDR3 end, and the germline J gene fills in the rest. The J gene is TRBJ2-7, the V gene TRBV19; 10 nucleotides align to TRBD1. CDR3 length: 14 amino acids. CDR1 is FNHDT and CDR2 is SITEND in the germline V gene (reference sequence). J gave up 1 base and V 5 bases, and 3 bases lay outside the gene matches. The CDR3 bases that were read are TGTGCCAGCAGACAGGACAGGGGGTCCTAT. Its translation: CASRQDRGSY. The whole CDR3 sequence is CASRQDRGSYEQYF.

On this clone itself: Genes and germline come from the mouse. Incomplete CDR3 DNA: TGTGCCAGCAGTCGACAGGGGTGGAATTCGCCC. Its translation: CASSRQGWNSP. The full CDR3 reads CASSRQGWNSPLYF. The V gene is TRBV13-1, the J gene TRBJ1-6, with 8 bases lining up with TRBD1. The read falls 3 residues short of the CDR3 end, and the missing part is taken from the germline J gene. TRBJ1-6 is annotated as an ORF whose role is uncertain. V lost 4 bases and J lost 7; bases outside the gene matches: 4. This CDR3 contains 14 residues. CDR1 and CDR2 from the germline V gene are NSHNY and SYGAGN.

This clone was counted only a few times. Genes here carry mouse names. The CDR3: CASSLNLNQDTQYF. The CDR3 DNA, read in part, is TGTGCCAGCAGTTTAAATCTTAACCAAGAC. The rearrangement joins TRBV14 to TRBJ2-5; D remains ambiguous. With the read ending 4 residues before the CDR3 end, the germline J gene is used to fill in that end. Germline lookup yields CDR1 SGHDT and CDR2 FRDEAV. V was cut by 2 bases and J by 0 bases, with 7 bases left in between. This CDR3 is 14 amino acids long.

This clone has more than one count but fewer than ten. The gene names given are mouse names. The sequence runs out 4 residues before the end of the CDR3; the remainder is reconstructed from the germline J gene. The same CDR3 also results from other DNA sequences found in this sample. The rearrangement uses TRBV5 and TRBJ2-7; TRBD1 aligns across 8 bases. The CDR3 sequence is 14 residues long. Germline CDR1 and CDR2: LGHNA and YNLKQL (reference sequence). The chain's CDR3 is CASSQDRGPYEQYF. The sequenced part of the CDR3 DNA is TGTGCCAGCAGCCAAGACAGGGGGCCTTAT.

This clone was counted ten times or more. Each gene name is a mouse one. From the germline J gene comes the end of the CDR3, since the read stops 4 residues before it. Other DNA sequences in the sample encode the same CDR3. This chain links TRBV13-3 with TRBJ2-1; 8 bases line up with TRBD1. Germline-derived CDR1 and CDR2 are NNHDY and SYVADS. The V gene end was trimmed by 2 bases and the J gene end by 6 bases; junction bases not matched to a gene: 1. The CDR3 is 13 residues long. The CDR3 region is CASSDRGRAEQFF. Partial CDR3 DNA: TGTGCCAGCAGTGACAGGGGGCGTGCT.

This clone was found a few times. Gene names denote mouse genes. Sequencing ends 4 residues short of the CDR3 end; the germline J gene provides the rest. The rearrangement links TRBV13-2 to TRBJ1-2, with a tentative D call TRBD1 (5 bases). This CDR3 contains 15 residues. V shed 0 bases and J shed 2 bases, with 11 bases lying between them. Germline CDR1 and CDR2: NNHNN and SYGAGS (reference sequence). CDR3: CASGDAAKGNSDYTF. The CDR3 DNA, read in part, is TGTGCCAGCGGTGATGCGGCCAAGGGGAACTCC.

This clone was seen a handful of times. Gene names follow the mouse nomenclature. The sequenced fragment ends 4 residues before the CDR3 boundary, so the rest is inferred from the germline J gene. Other DNA sequences of this sample code for an identical CDR3. The rearrangement uses TRBV1 and TRBJ2-7, with D perhaps TRBD1 (5 bases). The germline CDR1 and CDR2 sequences are NSQYPW and LRSPGD (reference sequence). CDR3 length equals 13 residues. CDR3 DNA, as far as it was read: TGCACCTGCAGTGTGGGTCAGGGATAT. Amino acid sequence: CTCSVGQGY. The complete CDR3 reads CTCSVGQGYEQYF.